Each of the 21 T cell receptor beta chains below was sequenced from the same sample in a study of Graves' ophthalmopathy and Graves' hyperthyroidism. Researchers took RNA transcripts and amplified TCR beta CDR3 regions from them. First-round RT-PCR used HTBI primers; second-round multiplex PCR followed. A single record per CDR3 protein comes from TCRdb applying MiXCR to the multiplex PCR reads. The data show approximately 210,000 distinct CDR3 sequences, with under 30% seen just once and 9.1% held by the top ten. The sequencing input was peripheral blood. Receptor source: a man aged 50-59 years with Graves' ophthalmopathy.

This clonotype was recorded at least ten times. This chain links TRBV6-2 or TRBV6-3 with TRBJ2-7; TRBD1 aligns across 7 bases. J was trimmed by 2 bases and V by 6 bases; bases with no gene match: 7. Germline CDR1 is MNHEY and CDR2 is SVGEGT. The CDR3 covers 14 residues. The chain's CDR3 is CASSGQGVPYEQYF. CDR3 sequence (DNA): TGTGCCAGCAGCGGGCAGGGGGTACCCTACGAGCAGTACTTC.

This clonotype was counted at least ten times. The chain combines TRBV11-2 with TRBJ2-7, with 7 bases fitting TRBD1. Germline trimming cut 5 bases from V and 1 base from J; bases unmatched to any gene: 8. The length of the CDR3 is 15 residues. The germline gives CDR1 SGHAT, CDR2 FQNNGV. The CDR3, as DNA: TGTGCCAGCAGCCAGATGTTGGGACAGTCCTACGAGCAGTACTTC. Protein product: CASSQMLGQSYEQYF.

Many counts were recorded for this clonotype. The chain joins TRBV7-8 to TRBJ2-7; TRBD1 aligns across 11 bases. The V gene end was trimmed by 5 bases and the J gene end by 2 bases; junction bases not matched to a gene: 2. Germline V gene data show CDR1 as SGHVS and CDR2 as FQNEAQ. The CDR3 consists of 14 residues. The chain's CDR3 is CASSRTGGAYEQYF. CDR3 nucleotides: TGTGCCAGCAGCCGGACAGGGGGCGCCTACGAGCAGTACTTC. Complete variable domain (other parts from reference TRBV7-8 and TRBJ2-7): GAGVSQSPRYKVAKRGQDVALRCDPISGHVSLFWYQQALGQGPEFLTYFQNEAQLDKSGLPSDRFFAERPEGSVSTLKIQRTQQEDSAVYLCASSRTGGAYEQYFGPGTRLTVT.

This sequence joins TRBV18 and TRBJ1-5; D might be TRBD1 (5 bases). The CDR3 consists of 16 residues. Trimming stripped 2 bases from V and 6 bases from J, with 17 bases between. Germline lookup yields CDR1 KGHSH and CDR2 LQKENI. This CDR3 is CASSPVEGDASQPQHF. The CDR3 nucleotides are TGTGCCAGCTCACCAGTAGAAGGGGATGCGAGTCAGCCCCAGCATTTT. The full variable domain, its missing parts supplied by reference TRBV18 and TRBJ1-5, is NAGVMQNPRHLVRRRGQEARLRCSPMKGHSHVYWYRQLPEEGLKFMVYLQKENIIDESGMPKERFSAEFPKEGPSILRIQQVVRGDSAAYFCASSPVEGDASQPQHFGDGTRLSIL.

This clonotype was seen at least ten times. V gene TRBV29-1 combines with J gene TRBJ1-2; 12 nucleotides agree with TRBD1. The CDR3 is 15 amino acids. Germline CDR1 reads SQVTM; CDR2 reads ANQGSEA. Germline trimming cut 1 base from V and 5 bases from J; bases unmatched to any gene: 5. The CDR3, as DNA: TGCAGCGTTGAAGGGGGACAGGGGGCAAGATATGGCTACACCTTC. This sequence encodes CSVEGGQGARYGYTF.

At least ten counts were recorded for this clonotype. The V gene is TRBV18, the J gene TRBJ2-7, with D unclear. Germline V gene sequence: CDR1 KGHSH, CDR2 LQKENI. This CDR3 is built from 15 residues. Trimming took off 3 bases at V and 0 bases at J, with 12 bases between the two ends. The CDR3 nucleotides read TGTGCCAGCTCACCCGGTGGAATCAGCTCCTACGAGCAGTACTTC. This gives the protein CASSPGGISSYEQYF.

This clonotype was found many times. Here the CDR3 DNA reads TGCAGCGTTGGCCCCGGGGCTAACACTGAAGCTTTCTTT. This codes for CSVGPGANTEAFF. The V and J genes are TRBV29-1 and TRBJ1-1; a weak D match, TRBD1 (5 bases). Germline V CDR1 and CDR2: SQVTM, ANQGSEA. V was cut by 4 bases and J by 2 bases, with 11 bases left in between. This CDR3 is 13 amino acids long. Together with reference TRBV29-1 and TRBJ1-1, the CDR3 gives the full variable domain: SAVISQKPSRDICQRGTSLTIQCQVDSQVTMMFWYRQQPGQSLTLIATANQGSEATYESGFVIDKFPISRPNLTFSTLTVSNMSPEDSSIYLCSVGPGANTEAFFGQGTRLTVV.

At least ten counts were recorded for this clonotype. The rearrangement links TRBV11-1 to TRBJ2-2; TRBD1 aligns across 7 bases. The CDR3 is 17 amino acids. V lost 3 bases, J lost 5 bases, and 12 bases stayed unmatched. The germline V gene encodes CDR1 SGHAT and CDR2 FQDESV (reference sequence). This chain's CDR3 is CASSFGLLGQATGELFF. Here the CDR3 DNA reads TGTGCCAGCAGCTTCGGTTTGCTAGGACAGGCTACCGGGGAGCTGTTTTTT.

This clonotype was detected many times. The V call is TRBV7-3, the J call TRBJ2-3; 8 bases fit TRBD2. The CDR3 runs 17 residues. Germline CDR1 is SGHTA and CDR2 is FQGTGA. The J segment lost 2 bases and the V segment lost 5 bases, leaving 12 bases of the junction unmatched. CDR3 amino acids: CASSPGGQGGVTDTQYF. The CDR3 DNA reads TGTGCCAGCAGCCCGGGGGGGCAGGGCGGCGTCACAGATACGCAGTATTTT.

This clonotype was recorded many times. The rearrangement uses TRBV2 and TRBJ2-7, with TRBD1 as a possible D gene (6 bases). The CDR3 loop spans 12 amino acids. The germline gives CDR1 SNHLY, CDR2 FYNNEI. Trimming left V 7 bases short and J 2 bases short, with 9 bases between. The CDR3 nucleotides are TGTGCCAGCAACAGGGAAACCTACGAGCAGTACTTC. Protein: CASNRETYEQYF.

This clonotype showed up just once. J is TRBJ1-2 and V is TRBV6-1; 8 bases align to TRBD1. V dropped 5 bases and J dropped 1; count of bases not matched to a gene: 9. Germline V gives CDR1 MNHNS, CDR2 SASEGT. This CDR3 is built from 16 residues. The CDR3 nucleotides are TGTGCCAGCAGTACCGGGACAGGTGCCCTTAACTATGGCTACACCTTC. Amino acids: CASSTGTGALNYGYTF.

The rearrangement uses TRBV20-1 and TRBJ2-5, with 7 nucleotides matching TRBD2. Trimming took 5 bases from V and 3 from J; bases not matched to a gene: 3. The germline CDR1 and CDR2 sequences are DFQATT and SNEGSKA (reference sequence). The CDR3 is made up of 12 amino acids. The CDR3 DNA reads as TGCAGTGCTCATACTAGCGAAGAGACCCAGTACTTC. Protein: CSAHTSEETQYF.

This clonotype was picked up many times. This chain connects TRBV29-1 to TRBJ1-1; no definite D call. Trimming removed 6 bases at V and 7 bases at J, with 9 bases between. This CDR3 has 10 residues. Germline values: CDR1 SQVTM, CDR2 ANQGSEA. CDR3 protein: CSVRGGEAFF. CDR3 DNA sequence: TGCAGCGTGCGGGGTGGTGAAGCTTTCTTT.

The table lists this clonotype with a few counts. The V and J genes are TRBV27 and TRBJ1-2; no clear D gene. The CDR3 is 13 residues long. V lost 5 bases to trimming and J lost 7 bases, with 14 bases between them. CDR1 MNHEY and CDR2 SMNVEV come from the germline V gene (reference sequence). The CDR3 loop reads CASSLSRFVGYTF. CDR3 in DNA: TGTGCCAGCAGTCTCAGCCGTTTCGTTGGCTACACCTTC.

Only a few counts were recorded for this clonotype. This chain connects TRBV7-2 to TRBJ1-1; the D gene is possibly TRBD1 (5 bases). The ends were cut back, 5 bases at V and 6 bases at J, with 19 bases in the middle. CDR3 size: 15 residues. CDR1 and CDR2 (germline): SGHTA, FQGNSA. CDR3 DNA sequence: TGTGCCAGCAGCCGAGGTTGGGCCAGGGCCCCTGAAGCTTTCTTT. Translating gives CASSRGWARAPEAFF.

The chain carries TRBV6-2 or TRBV6-3 and TRBJ1-3, with D unclear. In germline, CDR1 is MNHEY, CDR2 SVGEGT. V lost 3 bases and J lost 0, with 18 bases in between. There are 18 residues in the CDR3. This chain's CDR3 is CASSYTHLHSASGNTIYF. The CDR3 DNA is TGTGCCAGCAGTTATACGCACCTACACAGCGCCTCTGGAAACACCATATATTTT.

A note on this clonotype: An end of the junction differs from the germline gene, which may be a read error. The chain combines TRBV20-1 with TRBJ1-1; 7 bases fit TRBD1. CDR3 size: 11 residues. Germline-derived CDR1 and CDR2 are DFQATT and SNEGSKA (reference sequence). CDR3 in amino acids: CSAIDRAEAFF. The DNA of the CDR3 is TGCAGTGCCATCGACAGGGCTGAGGCTTTCTTT.

This sequence joins TRBV24-1 and TRBJ2-2; 7 bases are shared with TRBD1. V was pared by 12 bases and J by 0 bases, with 6 bases of the junction left unmatched. This CDR3 is built from 14 residues. Germline CDR1 reads KGHDR; CDR2 reads SFDVKD. The CDR3 DNA sequence: TGTGCCTCGCAGGGACAGACGAACACCGGGGAGCTGTTTTTT. Amino acids: CASQGQTNTGELFF.

This clonotype was observed many times. The chain combines TRBV27 with TRBJ2-5; TRBD1 might be the D (6 bases). V was cut by 4 bases and J by 2 bases, with 11 bases left in between. The CDR3 extends over 14 amino acids. The germline gives CDR1 MNHEY, CDR2 SMNVEV (reference sequence). The CDR3 DNA is TGTGCCAGCAGTTACACAGGGTGGCAAGAGACCCAGTACTTC. This codes for CASSYTGWQETQYF.

This clonotype has ten or more counts. This chain links TRBV12-3 or TRBV12-4 with TRBJ2-3; no clear D gene. V was pared by 5 bases and J by 5 bases, with 5 bases between. This CDR3 contains 11 residues. The CDR3 coding sequence is TGTGCCAGCAGTGCTAGAGATACGCAGTATTTT. Translated: CASSARDTQYF.

Many counts were recorded for this clonotype. The genes are TRBV5-1 and TRBJ2-7; 9 positions match TRBD1. Germline V gene sequence: CDR1 SGHRS, CDR2 YFSETQ. The CDR3 sequence is 14 residues long. V lost 5 bases, J lost 1 base, and 4 bases stayed unmatched. The CDR3 loop is CASREQGASYEQYF. CDR3 DNA sequence: TGCGCCAGCAGGGAACAGGGGGCTTCCTACGAGCAGTACTTC. Based on the CDR3 plus reference TRBV5-1 and TRBJ2-7, the full variable domain is KAGVTQTPRYLIKTRGQQVTLSCSPISGHRSVSWYQQTPGQGLQFLFEYFSETQRNKGNFPGRFSGRQFSNSRSEMNVSTLELGDSALYLCASREQGASYEQYFGPGTRLTVT.